This is a list of T cell receptor beta chains from one sample in a study of cytomegalovirus exposure and HLA in healthy donors. TCRdb's table, derived via immunoSEQ multiplex PCR, lists solely in-frame clones and lacks some. The table records 150,000 to 200,000 clones, around 80% of them present only once. Sequenced sample: PBMCs. Receptors originate from a man between 18 and 29 years old in good health and CMV-seronegative. Both conserved end residues are part of each CDR3. D genes are given only for firm matches.

CDR3 protein: CASRLQGEHNYGYTF
D gene: TRBD1
V gene: TRBV27
J gene: TRBJ1-2

CDR3 protein: CASSFKLPLLSTDTQYF
D gene: .
V gene: TRBV28
J gene: TRBJ2-3

CDR3 protein: CASSSGTSRLDTQYF
D gene: TRBD2
V gene: TRBV5-4
J gene: TRBJ2-3

CDR3 protein: CASSFDRDSYNEQFF
D gene: TRBD1
V gene: TRBV7-2
J gene: TRBJ2-1

CDR3 protein: CASSLAPESGDTQYF
D gene: .
V gene: TRBV7-6
J gene: TRBJ2-3

CDR3 protein: CASSPDIQYNEQFF
D gene: .
V gene: TRBV7-2
J gene: TRBJ2-1

CDR3 protein: CASSNEGTQYF
D gene: .
V gene: TRBV28
J gene: TRBJ2-5

CDR3 protein: CASSQDTRTGYQPQHF
D gene: .
V gene: TRBV4-3
J gene: TRBJ1-5

CDR3 protein: CASSAGTGYNSPLHF
D gene: TRBD1
V gene: TRBV5-8
J gene: TRBJ1-6

CDR3 protein: CASSPGGNTEAFF
D gene: .
V gene: TRBV18
J gene: TRBJ1-1

CDR3 protein: CASSIDWEEGNTIYF
D gene: .
V gene: TRBV19
J gene: TRBJ1-3

CDR3 protein: CASSSRTGGDYGYTF
D gene: TRBD1
V gene: TRBV5-1
J gene: TRBJ1-2

CDR3 protein: CASTLVGGSNQPQHF
D gene: .
V gene: TRBV7-2
J gene: TRBJ1-5

CDR3 protein: CASRSIGLDGYTF
D gene: .
V gene: TRBV7-9
J gene: TRBJ1-2

CDR3 protein: CAGQRGGNTEAFF
D gene: .
V gene: TRBV6-1
J gene: TRBJ1-1

CDR3 protein: CASSVRRYEQYF
D gene: .
V gene: TRBV5-8
J gene: TRBJ2-7

CDR3 protein: CASSTGGLAGYEQYF
D gene: TRBD2
V gene: TRBV28
J gene: TRBJ2-7

CDR3 protein: CSVPGQSTYEQYF
D gene: TRBD1
V gene: TRBV29-1
J gene: TRBJ2-7

CDR3 protein: CASSQERQGAYNEQFF
D gene: TRBD1
V gene: TRBV4-3
J gene: TRBJ2-1

CDR3 protein: CASRGQGVSGELFF
D gene: TRBD1
V gene: TRBV27
J gene: TRBJ2-2